The entry below describes one T cell receptor beta chain. This clonotype was detected only a few times. Its antigen is still unknown. Base qualities are not recorded, but no much larger clone differs from it by a single base. TCRdb lists the instrument as Illumina HiSeq 1500. TCRdb handled the public reads itself, with Q25 trimming in fastp and clone calling in MiXCR, and kept productive beta chains. Entries are consolidated by CDR3 protein sequence, retaining the most common genes and DNA. The table for this sample lists about 900,000 distinct CDR3 sequences; 31% of them were counted only once. The ten largest account for 10% to 15% of the sample. CDR1 and CDR2, per the germline V gene, are KGHSH and LQKENI. V was cut back by 3 bases and J by 7 bases, leaving a gap of 10 bases between them. CDR3 length: 12 amino acids, cysteine to phenylalanine. The sequence is cut down to CDR3 DNA, 36 bases in frame from base 1.

This sample is part of a study of T cell repertoires in cytomegalovirus infection (dated by TCRdb to about 2019). Background on the whole study: The peptide stimulations were aimed at well-studied HLA-B-restricted epitopes as well as recently identified HLA-C-restricted CMV epitopes, whose presentation resists viral immunomodulation. Donor HLA type was relevant to the analysis, because carriage of CMV infection together with the matching HLA type was indicated by public TCR beta signatures. Points the paper makes about the study in general: Cumulative frequency of public TCR beta family members discriminated carriers of CMV infection plus the relevant HLA type in this cohort and an independent 352-donor cohort. In the ex vivo response, HLA-C-restricted CMV-specific TCR beta clonotypes were dominant, and in two of eight donors the single most frequent clonotype came from this HLA-C-restricted group.

The treatment or condition label, as the study defines it: in vitro stimulation with specific CMV peptide epitopes to enrich CMV-specific T cells. This receptor was identified in a human donor in good health (CMV status not recorded). Some clones in this sample may be carry-over from other donors' samples. The sample consisted of cultured CD8+ T cells from PBMCs, taken from culture after CMV antigen stimulation. Recombination connected TRBV18 to TRBJ2-7, with no reliable assignment of the D segment. In nucleotide form, the sequence is TGTGCCAGCTCACCGCAAGTTAATGAGCAGTACTTC. Translated, this is CASSPQVNEQYF.